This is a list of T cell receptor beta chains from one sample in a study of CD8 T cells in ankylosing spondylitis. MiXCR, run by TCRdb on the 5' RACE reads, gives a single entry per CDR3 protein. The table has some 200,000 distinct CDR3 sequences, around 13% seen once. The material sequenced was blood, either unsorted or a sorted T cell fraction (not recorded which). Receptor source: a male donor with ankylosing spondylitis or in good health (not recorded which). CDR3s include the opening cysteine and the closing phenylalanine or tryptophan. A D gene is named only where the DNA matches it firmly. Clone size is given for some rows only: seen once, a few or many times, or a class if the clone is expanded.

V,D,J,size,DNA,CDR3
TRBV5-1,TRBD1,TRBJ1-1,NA,TGCGCCAGCAGCTTGGGACAGGGAATGGCTGAAGCTTTCTTT,CASSLGQGMAEAFF
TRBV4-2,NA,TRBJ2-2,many,TGTGCCAGCAGCCAAGATGGTAGACAGTCTCTGGGCACCGGGGAGCTGTTTTTT,CASSQDGRQSLGTGELFF
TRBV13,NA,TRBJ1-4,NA,TGTGCCAGCAGCTTTGGACTGCTAGCTGAAAAACTGTTTTTT,CASSFGLLAEKLFF
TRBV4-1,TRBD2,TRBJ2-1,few,TGCGCCAGCAGAGCCTCTAGCGGCTCCTACAATGAGCAGTTCTTC,CASRASSGSYNEQFF
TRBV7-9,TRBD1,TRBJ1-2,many,TGTGCCACTGATCCCGGGACAGGGGCCTTTTATGGCTACACCTTC,CATDPGTGAFYGYTF
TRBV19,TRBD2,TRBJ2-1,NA,TGTGCCAGTAGTACTGGGAGGGCCAATGAGCAGTTCTTC,CASSTGRANEQFF
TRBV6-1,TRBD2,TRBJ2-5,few,TGTGCCAGCAGTGAAACGGGGGGGCCGGGGGAGACCCAGTACTTC,CASSETGGPGETQYF
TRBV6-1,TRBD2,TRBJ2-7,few,TGTGCCAGCAGACCGCCGGGACTAGCGGCCCACTACGAGCAGTACTTC,CASRPPGLAAHYEQYF
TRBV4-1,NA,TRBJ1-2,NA,TGCGCCAGCAGCCAAGATGGATCCAACTATGGCTACACCTTC,CASSQDGSNYGYTF
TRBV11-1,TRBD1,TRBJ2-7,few,TGTGCCAGCAGCTTGGTAACAGGGGCTAGCTACGAGCAGTACTTC,CASSLVTGASYEQYF
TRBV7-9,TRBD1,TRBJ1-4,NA,TGTGCCAGCAGCCCACCGCCGGGACAGGAGGGGAGTGAAAAACTGTTTTTT,CASSPPPGQEGSEKLFF
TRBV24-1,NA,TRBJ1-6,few,TGTGCCACCACGTCGATGCTACTTTATTCACCCCTCCACTTT,CATTSMLLYSPLHF
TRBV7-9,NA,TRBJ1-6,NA,TGTGCCAGCAGCTCAATTCCGGTGAATTCACCCCTCCACTTT,CASSSIPVNSPLHF
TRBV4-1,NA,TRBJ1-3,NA,TGCGCCAGCAGCGGACAGCCCCACAACCGCTCTGGAAACACCATATATTTT,CASSGQPHNRSGNTIYF
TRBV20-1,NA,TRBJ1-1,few,TGCAGTGCTAACAGGAACACTGAAGCTTTCTTT,CSANRNTEAFF
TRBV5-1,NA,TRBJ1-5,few,TGCGCCAGCAGCTTGGGGACAGCTGGCAATCAGCCCCAGCATTTT,CASSLGTAGNQPQHF
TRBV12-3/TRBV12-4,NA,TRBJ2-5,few,TGTGCCAGCACCTTTGGGACGGACCAAGAGACCCAGTACTTC,CASTFGTDQETQYF
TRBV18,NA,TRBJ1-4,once,TGTGCCAGCTCGTCCAAATTGGGCCTTAATGAAAAACTGTTTTTT,CASSSKLGLNEKLFF
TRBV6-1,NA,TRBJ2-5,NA,TGTGCCAGCAGTGACCACTACGGGACCCAGTACTTC,CASSDHYGTQYF
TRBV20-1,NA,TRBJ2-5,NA,TGCAGTGCAGGGCTCGGGGGAATTGGGACCCAGTACTTC,CSAGLGGIGTQYF
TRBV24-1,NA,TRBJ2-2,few,TGTGCCACGGCTTCCGGGACGGACAACCCCGGGGAGCTGTTTTTT,CATASGTDNPGELFF
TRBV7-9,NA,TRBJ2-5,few,TGTGCCAGCAGCCAGGGACCTATTGGGTGGACCCAGTACTTC,CASSQGPIGWTQYF
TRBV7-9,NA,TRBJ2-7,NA,TGTGCCAGCAGCTTAGCGAGGGGGGACGAGCAGTACTTC,CASSLARGDEQYF
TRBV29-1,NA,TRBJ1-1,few,TGCAGCGTTGAAGACCCGACAGCCCTGAACACTGAAGCTTTCTTT,CSVEDPTALNTEAFF
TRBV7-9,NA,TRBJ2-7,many,TGTGCCAGCAGCTTCGAGATCTCGACAGGTTCCTACGAGCAGTACTTC,CASSFEISTGSYEQYF